The sequence of this T cell receptor beta chain was determined in a study of blood T cell repertoires in COVID-19. Study in general: PBMCs, B-cell-depleted T cells, or T cells provided the cDNA or gDNA that made up the material.

Trimming at V came to 2 bases and at J to 5 bases, leaving 13 bases not matched to a gene. Germline CDR1 reads SEHNR; CDR2 reads FQNEAQ (reference sequence). This CDR3 has 17 amino acids. As processed by the authors: The assay estimated nucleated cells by amplifying reference gene primers. Profiled with immunoSEQ multiplex PCR; TCRdb holds only in-frame clones, not every one. V and J calls and clone size are as listed in that table; D and trimming were resolved from the DNA. The table records under 200,000 clones, roughly 80% of them present only once. The chain employs TRBV7-9 and TRBJ1-2; the match to TRBD1 covers 8 bases. The sample taken for sequencing was PBMCs or T cells enriched from blood (not recorded which). The source of this sequence is a woman in her thirties or forties with acute COVID-19. In nucleotides, the CDR3 is TGTGCCAGCAGCTTACCCTCCAGGACAGGGACTATATATGGCTACACCTTC. It translates to CASSLPSRTGTIYGYTF.